The 5 T cell receptor beta chains reported below all come from one sample, sequenced in a study of regulatory T cells in long-lasting Graves disease. Construction of TCR beta libraries relied on iRepertoire HTBI primers and on Arm-PCR targeting CDR3 regions. MiXCR was run by TCRdb on the multiplex PCR reads, yielding one entry per CDR3 protein. The table includes a few hundred thousand distinct CDR3 sequences, 20% to 25% detected once. Time point: persistent/refractory GD, antithyroid drugs over 5 years with positive TRAb. Extracted PBMC RNA gave rise to the TCR library. The sample consisted of peripheral blood mononuclear cells (PBMCs), taken when the disease was refractory, from a patient treated with antithyroid drugs. The source is a female donor with Graves disease.

This chain joins TRBV5-5 and TRBJ2-7, with D unclear. The end of the DNA fits TRBJ2-1 better, so the J call may be wrong. CDR3 length equals 14 residues. Germline V gives CDR1 SGHKS, CDR2 YYEKEE (reference sequence). The CDR3 nucleotides are TGTGCCAGCAGCTTATTGGGTGGGGTGGATGAGCAGTTCTTC. This gives the protein CASSLLGGVDEQFF.

J is TRBJ1-6 and V is TRBV28; the match to TRBD1 covers 8 bases. The length of the CDR3 is 15 residues. The trim removed 7 bases at V and 3 bases at J, leaving 5 bases unmatched. The V gene's germline CDR1 is MDHEN and CDR2 SYDVKM. CDR3 nucleotides: TGTGCCAGCAAGGCAGGGGGCGACTATAATTCACCCCTCCACTTT. As protein: CASKAGGDYNSPLHF.

A note on this clonotype: This may stem from a read error, because a much larger clone lies one nucleotide away. The gene calls are TRBV12-3 or TRBV12-4 and TRBJ1-1; no clear D gene. Trimming removed 3 bases at V and 3 bases at J, with 11 bases between. This CDR3 spans 14 amino acids. CDR3 DNA: TGTGCCAGCAGTTTCGGAAGCATGGACACTGAAGCTTTCTTT. It translates to CASSFGSMDTEAFF.

The sample holds many counts of this clonotype. This chain connects TRBV27 to TRBJ1-2, with 8 nucleotides matching TRBD1. Trimming at V came to 8 bases and at J to 4 bases, leaving 12 bases not matched to a gene. Germline loops: CDR1 MNHEY, CDR2 SMNVEV (reference sequence). The CDR3 consists of 15 residues. This chain's CDR3 is CASHGIDRGVYGYTF. The CDR3 region has the DNA TGTGCCAGCCATGGAATCGACAGGGGAGTCTATGGCTACACCTTC.

The chain links TRBV29-1 to TRBJ2-2, with 7 bases lining up with TRBD1. V lost 3 bases and J lost 4; bases outside the gene matches: 11. CDR3 length equals 16 residues. CDR1 and CDR2 (germline): SQVTM, ANQGSEA. In DNA form, the CDR3 reads TGCAGCGTTGAGGGAAGTCCGGGACAGATCACCGGGGAGCTGTTTTTT. This sequence encodes CSVEGSPGQITGELFF.